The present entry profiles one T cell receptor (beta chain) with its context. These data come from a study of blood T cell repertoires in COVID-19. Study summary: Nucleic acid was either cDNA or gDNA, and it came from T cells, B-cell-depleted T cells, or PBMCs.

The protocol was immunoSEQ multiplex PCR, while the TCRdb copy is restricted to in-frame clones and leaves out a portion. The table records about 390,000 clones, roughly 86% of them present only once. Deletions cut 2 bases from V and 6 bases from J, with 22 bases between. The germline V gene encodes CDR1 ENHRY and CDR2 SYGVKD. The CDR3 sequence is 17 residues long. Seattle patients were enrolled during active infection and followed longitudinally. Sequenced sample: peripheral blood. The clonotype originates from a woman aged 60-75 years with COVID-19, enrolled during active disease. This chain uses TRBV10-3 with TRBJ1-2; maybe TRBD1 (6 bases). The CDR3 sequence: CAISERAPGHRADGYTF. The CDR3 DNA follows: TGTGCCATCAGTGAGCGGGCTCCGGGACATAGAGCAGATGGCTACACCTTC.